This is a list of T cell receptor beta chains from one sample in a study of T cell responses to AZD1222 COVID-19 vaccine. Using immunoSEQ multiplex PCR, the repertoire was profiled, and TCRdb retains in-frame clones only, with some absent. The table shows roughly 190,000 clones, with approximately 90% occurring only once. This material consisted of peripheral blood, taken 28 days after the second AZD1222 dose. These receptors came from an adult who received the AZD1222 COVID-19 vaccine. Both conserved end residues are part of each CDR3.

CDR3aa: CASSGLAGTSGNTIYF
v_gene: TRBV7-2
j_gene: TRBJ1-3

CDR3aa: CASSLTGSTEAFF
v_gene: TRBV5-1
j_gene: TRBJ1-1

CDR3aa: CASSHTGAITEAFF
v_gene: TRBV7-9
j_gene: TRBJ1-1

CDR3aa: CASSPQGGTEAFF
v_gene: TRBV18
j_gene: TRBJ1-1

CDR3aa: CASTLSGVPIYGYTF
v_gene: TRBV2
j_gene: TRBJ1-2

CDR3aa: CASSQDVLAGGSEQFF
v_gene: TRBV4-3
j_gene: TRBJ2-1

CDR3aa: CASSLTPTGRTEAFF
v_gene: TRBV11-3
j_gene: TRBJ1-1

CDR3aa: CASRDRGNGYTF
v_gene: TRBV6-5
j_gene: TRBJ1-2

CDR3aa: CASSLAAGGNQPQHF
v_gene: TRBV7-8
j_gene: TRBJ1-5

CDR3aa: CASSYSRRLNTEAFF
v_gene: TRBV6-5
j_gene: TRBJ1-1

CDR3aa: CASSPNRQGSPGNTEAFF
v_gene: TRBV5-4
j_gene: TRBJ1-1

CDR3aa: CSVDQGNTYEQYF
v_gene: TRBV29-1
j_gene: TRBJ2-7

CDR3aa: CASSVGGGYETQYF
v_gene: TRBV9
j_gene: TRBJ2-5

CDR3aa: CASSLGRKTDTQYF
v_gene: TRBV2
j_gene: TRBJ2-3

CDR3aa: CASSLLMNTEAFF
v_gene: TRBV27
j_gene: TRBJ1-1

CDR3aa: CASSLPQGAGELFF
v_gene: TRBV7-3
j_gene: TRBJ2-2

CDR3aa: CASSVDGGSAGNTIYF
v_gene: TRBV9
j_gene: TRBJ1-3

CDR3aa: CASSKQGFKLFF
v_gene: TRBV12-3/TRBV12-4
j_gene: TRBJ1-4

CDR3aa: CASSLVLGPWQFF
v_gene: TRBV16
j_gene: TRBJ2-1

CDR3aa: CASSPKTGNYPYEQYF
v_gene: TRBV18
j_gene: TRBJ2-7

CDR3aa: CASSQDLKGPSGYEQYF
v_gene: TRBV4-1
j_gene: TRBJ2-7

CDR3aa: CASSGNTGELFF
v_gene: TRBV9
j_gene: TRBJ2-2

CDR3aa: CASSPGTSGGGEQYF
v_gene: TRBV7-9
j_gene: TRBJ2-7

CDR3aa: CASSPGQGSSYEQYF
v_gene: TRBV5-5
j_gene: TRBJ2-7

CDR3aa: CASSTLTGANSGNTIYF
v_gene: TRBV19
j_gene: TRBJ1-3

CDR3aa: CASSFGVAGSSGNTIYF
v_gene: TRBV5-1
j_gene: TRBJ1-3

CDR3aa: CASSQDLISSYEQYF
v_gene: TRBV14
j_gene: TRBJ2-7

CDR3aa: CAISESSPGTGNTIYF
v_gene: TRBV10-3
j_gene: TRBJ1-3